What follows are 4 T cell receptor beta chains derived from one specimen sequenced in a study of shared clonotypes between healthy human individuals. Sequencing was performed with immunoSEQ multiplex PCR; in TCRdb, only in-frame clones are kept and a portion is missing. Of about 1.5 million clones detected, under 99% appear once; the ten largest clones hold around 0.47%. The sequenced sample was naive CD4+ T cells sorted from blood. Indicated subset: CD45RA+ positively selected. All receptors come from a man aged 25-45 years in good health.

This clone was picked up one time. The rearrangement uses TRBV5-1 and TRBJ1-3; D not resolved. Germline assignment: CDR1 SGHRS and CDR2 YFSETQ. The CDR3 loop spans 15 amino acids. V lost 3 bases and J 0 bases, leaving 10 bases between the germline ends. The CDR3 reads CASSSSPSSGNTIYF. Here the CDR3 DNA reads TGCGCCAGCAGCTCGTCGCCGAGCTCTGGAAACACCATATATTTT.

The rearrangement links TRBV30 to TRBJ2-3, with D tentatively TRBD1 (6 bases). The CDR3 is made up of 13 amino acids. Trimming took off 4 bases at V and 8 bases at J, with 16 bases between the two ends. CDR1 and CDR2 (germline): GTSNPN, SVGIG (reference sequence). CDR3 DNA: TGTGCCTGGATGGTGGACAGCCGTGGTACGCAGTATTTT. This encodes CAWMVDSRGTQYF.

This sequence joins TRBV30 and TRBJ1-1, with a possible D match to TRBD1 (5 bases). CDR1 and CDR2 from the germline V gene are GTSNPN and SVGIG (reference sequence). V lost 0 bases to trimming and J lost 1 base, with 9 bases between them. This CDR3 has 14 amino acids. CDR3 protein: CAWSVQVRNTEAFF. The CDR3, as DNA: TGTGCCTGGAGTGTACAGGTTAGGAACACTGAAGCTTTCTTT.

The chain carries TRBV4-2 and TRBJ2-3; 8 bases are shared with TRBD2. CDR3 size: 19 residues. After removal of 3 bases from V and 0 bases from J, the junction contained 14 bases not matched to a gene. CDR1 is LGHNA, CDR2 YNFKEQ, per germline. CDR3 region: CASSHAILLAEPSTDTQYF. CDR3 nucleotides: TGTGCCAGCAGCCATGCAATACTACTAGCGGAGCCCAGCACAGATACGCAGTATTTT.